This T cell receptor beta chain was profiled in a study of T cell responses to AZD1222 COVID-19 vaccine. Between the trimmed V and J ends, which lost 3 bases and 8 bases, there was a span of 16 bases. This CDR3 region has 14 residues. Germline V gene data show CDR1 as KGHSH and CDR2 as LQKENI. The protocol was immunoSEQ multiplex PCR, while the TCRdb copy is restricted to in-frame clones and leaves out a portion. The sample yields 120,000 to 150,000 clones, approximately 94% seen once. Turning to this clone: Its antigen is as yet unknown.

Overall study results and limits: Unmutated variant regions are reportedly the target of nearly half of TCRs that are spike-specific.

The gene calls are TRBV18 and TRBJ1-2; D possibly corresponds to TRBD1 (6 bases). The source of this sequence is an adult in good health. The sample here was peripheral blood, taken on day 0 of AZD1222 vaccination. The CDR3 sequence: CASSPDTGRGGYTF. CDR3 sequence (DNA): TGTGCCAGCTCACCGGACACAGGGCGGGGCGGCTACACCTTC.